The clone carrying this T cell receptor (beta chain) was seen once. The target antigen is unknown. This specimen comes from a study of radiotherapy plus CTLA-4 blockade in lung cancer. Whole-study context: Under 20% of enrolled patients responded objectively, and more than 30% had disease control.

CTLA-4 blockade using ipilimumab, together with focal radiation, was received by patients with chemo-refractory metastatic non-small-cell lung cancer. Germline values: CDR1 MNHNS, CDR2 SASEGT. CDR3 length equals 15 residues. The V and J ends lost 6 bases and 0 bases respectively, with 12 bases between them. Whole-study results and caveats: Together with interferon-beta, which increased in serum after radiation, early dynamic changes in blood T cell clones were reportedly the best predictors of response. Clones derived from tumor TCRs expanded in blood after radiotherapy plus ipilimumab.

Clones were read by immunoSEQ multiplex PCR, and TCRdb kept only the in-frame ones, dropping some. The sample includes 85,000 to 100,000 clones, around 87% of them seen just once. Sequencing was performed on peripheral blood, taken from a patient treated with radiotherapy plus ipilimumab. The clonotype originates from a human donor with non-small cell lung cancer that progressed on radiotherapy plus ipilimumab. The rearrangement uses TRBV6-1 and TRBJ1-3, with D tentatively TRBD1 (5 bases). The CDR3 nucleotides are TGTGCCAGCAGCTTAGGGGCCTTCTCTGGAAACACCATATATTTT. Its protein is CASSLGAFSGNTIYF.